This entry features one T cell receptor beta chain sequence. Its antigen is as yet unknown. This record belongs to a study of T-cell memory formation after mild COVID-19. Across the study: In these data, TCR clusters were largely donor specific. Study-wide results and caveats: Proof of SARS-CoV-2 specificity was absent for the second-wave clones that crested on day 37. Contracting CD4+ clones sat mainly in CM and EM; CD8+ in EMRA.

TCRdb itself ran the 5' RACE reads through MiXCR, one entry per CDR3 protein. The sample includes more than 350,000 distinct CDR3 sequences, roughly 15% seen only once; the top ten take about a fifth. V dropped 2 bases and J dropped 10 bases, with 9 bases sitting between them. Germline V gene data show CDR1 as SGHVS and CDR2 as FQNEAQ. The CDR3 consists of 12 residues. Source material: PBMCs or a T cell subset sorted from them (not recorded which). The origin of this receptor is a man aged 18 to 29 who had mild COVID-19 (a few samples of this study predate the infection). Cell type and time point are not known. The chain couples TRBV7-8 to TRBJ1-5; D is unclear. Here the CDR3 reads CASSLLGIPQHF. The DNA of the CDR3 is TGTGCCAGCAGCTTATTAGGGATCCCCCAGCATTTT.